Shown below are 32 T cell receptor beta chains from a single sample sequenced in a study of CD8+ T cells in alopecia areata. The treatment: oral pan-JAK inhibitor, 5-10 mg twice daily. RNA was isolated and reverse transcribed to cDNA, the sequencing template. Sequenced by immunoSEQ multiplex PCR; TCRdb stores in-frame clones only, minus some. The sample has fewer than 250,000 clones, around 56% seen once. Sequencing was performed on CD4+ T cells sorted from blood, taken at week 4, from a patient treated with tofacitinib. Receptors were obtained from a human donor with alopecia areata.

The chain carries TRBV30 and TRBJ2-3; weak D call: TRBD2 (5 bases). Germline V lookup: CDR1 GTSNPN, CDR2 SVGIG (reference sequence). V gave up 2 bases and J gave up 1 base, with 13 bases separating them. The CDR3 extends over 15 amino acids. CDR3 in DNA: TGTGCCTGGAGTATGCCGGGATCCCGCACAGATACGCAGTATTTT. Its protein product is CAWSMPGSRTDTQYF.

This clone was seen a handful of times. This chain uses TRBV27 with TRBJ1-4; possibly TRBD1 for D (5 bases). CDR3 length equals 16 residues. CDR1 and CDR2 (germline): MNHEY, SMNVEV (reference sequence). V was clipped by 5 bases and J by 0 bases, with 13 bases between them. CDR3 amino acids: CASSLRTTATNEKLFF. The CDR3 coding sequence is TGTGCCAGCAGTCTCCGGACGACAGCAACTAATGAAAAACTGTTTTTT.

This chain links TRBV5-1 with TRBJ2-1; perhaps D is TRBD1 or TRBD2 (5 bases each). Germline-derived CDR1 and CDR2 are SGHRS and YFSETQ. Between the trimmed V and J ends, which lost 5 bases and 3 bases, there was a span of 15 bases. CDR3 size: 15 residues. CDR3 loop: CASRGTAASYNEQFF. The CDR3 coding sequence is TGCGCCAGCAGGGGGACGGCAGCGAGCTACAATGAGCAGTTCTTC.

The chain links TRBV28 to TRBJ2-4; the D is unclear. CDR1 and CDR2 from the germline V gene are MDHEN and SYDVKM. Trimming left V 4 bases short and J 0 bases short, with 7 bases between. This CDR3 spans 14 amino acids. CDR3 nucleotide sequence: TGTGCCAGCAGTTCCGAGATAGCCAAAAACATTCAGTACTTC. Translating it yields CASSSEIAKNIQYF.

The chain is built from TRBV9 and TRBJ2-3; D might be TRBD2 (6 bases). Trimming pared 2 bases from V and 4 bases from J, leaving 20 bases between. This CDR3 has 17 amino acids. Germline V gene lookup returns CDR1 SGDLS and CDR2 YYNGEE. Here the CDR3 reads CASSVSLEGPFPDTQYF. The DNA of the CDR3 is TGTGCCAGCAGCGTTTCCCTGGAGGGACCTTTTCCAGATACGCAGTATTTT. Full variable domain (rest looked up from reference TRBV9 and TRBJ2-3): DSGVTQTPKHLITATGQRVTLRCSPRSGDLSVYWYQQSLDQGLQFLIQYYNGEERAKGNILERFSAQQFPDLHSELNLSSLELGDSALYFCASSVSLEGPFPDTQYFGPGTRLTVL.

The V call is TRBV5-1, the J call TRBJ1-2; D gene unclear. Per germline, CDR1 SGHRS and CDR2 YFSETQ. The V end lost 3 bases, the J end lost 6 bases, and 9 bases lay between the germline ends. This CDR3 region has 12 residues. CDR3 loop: CASSSFGDGYTF. The CDR3 nucleotides are TGCGCCAGCAGCTCCTTCGGGGATGGCTACACCTTC.

The J gene is TRBJ2-6, the V gene TRBV28; unclear D gene. The germline CDR1 and CDR2 sequences are MDHEN and SYDVKM. Trimming removed 7 bases from V and 0 bases from J, with 7 bases in between. The CDR3 is 14 residues long. CDR3 sequence (DNA): TGTGCCAGCAAGCCGCACTCTGGGGCCAACGTCCTGACTTTC. It encodes CASKPHSGANVLTF. Full variable domain (missing parts from reference TRBV28 and TRBJ2-6): DVKVTQSSRYLVKRTGEKVFLECVQDMDHENMFWYRQDPGLGLRLIYFSYDVKMKEKGDIPEGYSVSREKKERFSLILESASTNQTSMYLCASKPHSGANVLTFGAGSRLTVL.

As DNA, the CDR3 is TGTGCCAGCAGTTATTCTAGCGGGAGTCCGGAGACCCAGTACTTC. Residues: CASSYSSGSPETQYF. The rearrangement uses TRBV6-5 and TRBJ2-5, with TRBD2 matching 10 bases. V dropped 3 bases and J dropped 5; count of bases not matched to a gene: 6. This CDR3 comprises 15 residues. Per the germline V gene, CDR1 is MNHEY and CDR2 is SVGAGI.

The sample holds one count of this clone. The J gene is TRBJ2-3, the V gene TRBV15, with TRBD1 as a possible D gene (5 bases). V dropped 5 bases and J dropped 4 bases, with 13 bases sitting between them. Germline V lookup: CDR1 LNHNV, CDR2 YYDKDF (reference sequence). The CDR3 runs to 14 residues. In nucleotides, the CDR3 is TGTGCCACCAGCTCCCCTACCAGGGCAGATACGCAGTATTTT. This translates into CATSSPTRADTQYF.

In this sample, this clone turned up a few times. V is TRBV19 and J is TRBJ2-4; 9 bases line up with TRBD1. V gave up 4 bases and J gave up 6 bases; unmatched junction bases: 13. The CDR3 length is 17 residues. Germline V CDR1 and CDR2: LNHDA, SQIVND (reference sequence). CDR3: CASSTPRQGGSGNIQYF. The CDR3 DNA follows: TGTGCCAGTAGTACCCCTAGACAGGGGGGTAGTGGAAACATTCAGTACTTC.

This clone was seen only a few times. The chain uses TRBV29-1 and TRBJ1-1; D gene ambiguous. V was trimmed by 1 base and J by 0 bases, leaving 6 bases between them. Germline V CDR1 and CDR2: SQVTM, ANQGSEA. The CDR3 runs 13 residues. Here the CDR3 reads CSVEATVNTEAFF. DNA of the CDR3: TGCAGCGTTGAAGCAACAGTGAACACTGAAGCTTTCTTT.

The CDR3 nucleotides read TGTGCCAGCAGCCCGGGCTACAATGAGCAGTTCTTC. This encodes CASSPGYNEQFF. The chain links TRBV7-2 to TRBJ2-1; D gene uncertain. CDR3 length equals 12 residues. With 5 bases removed from V and 3 bases from J, the gap between germline ends came to 5 bases. Germline V gives CDR1 SGHTA, CDR2 FQGNSA.

The chain is built from TRBV5-1 and TRBJ1-1; 12 bases fit TRBD1. The CDR3 has 16 residues. After removal of 4 bases from V and 7 bases from J, the junction contained 11 bases not matched to a gene. CDR1 SGHRS and CDR2 YFSETQ come from the germline V gene. This CDR3 is CASSPGTGGAGGEAFF. As DNA, the CDR3 is TGCGCCAGCAGCCCAGGGACAGGGGGCGCCGGGGGTGAAGCTTTCTTT.

The rearrangement links TRBV2 to TRBJ2-7; the match to TRBD1 covers 8 bases. Trimming cost V 11 bases and J 0 bases; bases outside gene matches: 15. The CDR3 length is 16 residues. Germline loops: CDR1 SNHLY, CDR2 FYNNEI. The CDR3 DNA follows: TGTGCCTCTCTTCTGGGGCAGGGGGCTAACTCCTACGAGCAGTACTTC. Its protein is CASLLGQGANSYEQYF.

Only a few counts were recorded for this clone. This rearrangement joins TRBV11-1 to TRBJ2-7; 7 nucleotides align to TRBD1. V was pared by 1 base and J by 3 bases, with 6 bases of the junction left unmatched. Germline CDR1 SGHAT, CDR2 FQDESV (reference sequence). The CDR3 runs to 15 residues. CDR3 sequence (DNA): TGTGCCAGCAGCTTAGTGGGACAGAGGGTCTACGAGCAGTACTTC. Translating it yields CASSLVGQRVYEQYF.

This chain connects TRBV2 to TRBJ2-7; no definite D call. The ends were cut back, 0 bases at V and 6 bases at J, with 3 bases in the middle. The germline gives CDR1 SNHLY, CDR2 FYNNEI. This CDR3 is built from 11 residues. CDR3 amino acids: CASSEASEQYF. The CDR3 DNA reads TGTGCCAGCAGTGAAGCGAGCGAGCAGTACTTC.

The chain combines TRBV11-2 with TRBJ2-7, with D possibly matching TRBD2 (5 bases). Trimming removed 2 bases at V and 0 bases at J, with 11 bases between. This CDR3 is built from 15 residues. Germline V CDR1 and CDR2: SGHAT, FQNNGV. CDR3 region: CASSLPGEGSYEQYF. In DNA form, the CDR3 reads TGTGCCAGCAGCTTACCTGGAGAGGGCTCCTACGAGCAGTACTTC.

The rearrangement joins TRBV5-6 to TRBJ2-1, with 8 bases aligning to TRBD1. The length of the CDR3 is 15 residues. Germline V gives CDR1 SGHDT, CDR2 YYEEEE. J was trimmed by 7 bases and V by 0 bases; bases with no gene match: 6. CDR3 in DNA: TGTGCCAGCAGCTTGGTGGACAGGGCGGGAAATGAGCAGTTCTTC. It specifies CASSLVDRAGNEQFF.

The rearrangement uses TRBV27 and TRBJ1-5; 7 bases align to TRBD1. V shed 8 bases and J 6 bases; nucleotides not matched to a gene: 10. The CDR3 sequence is 14 residues long. Germline CDR1 and CDR2: MNHEY and SMNVEV (reference sequence). CDR3 protein: CASGGRQGGQPQHF. In DNA form, the CDR3 reads TGTGCCAGCGGCGGAAGGCAGGGGGGTCAGCCCCAGCATTTT.

The gene calls are TRBV29-1 and TRBJ2-7; 14 nucleotides agree with TRBD2. Trimming removed 5 bases from V and 4 bases from J; junction bases left unmatched: 7. The CDR3 contains 15 residues. Germline CDR1 SQVTM, CDR2 ANQGSEA. The CDR3 here is CSVHTGTSGSYEQYF. The CDR3 DNA reads as TGCAGCGTTCATACCGGGACTAGCGGGAGTTACGAGCAGTACTTC.

The V call is TRBV30, the J call TRBJ1-2; D might be TRBD1 (6 bases). The CDR3 covers 17 residues. V was trimmed by 0 bases and J by 5 bases, leaving 22 bases between them. Germline CDR1 reads GTSNPN; CDR2 reads SVGIG (reference sequence). The CDR3, as DNA: TGTGCCTGGAGTGTACGACAAAGACAGGCGCGGGGGTATGGCTACACCTTC. This translates into CAWSVRQRQARGYGYTF.

V is TRBV5-4 and J is TRBJ1-5, with a possible D match to TRBD1 (5 bases). Trimming cost V 1 base and J 4 bases, with 12 bases left between them. Germline-derived CDR1 and CDR2 are SGHNT and YYREEE (reference sequence). There are 15 residues in the CDR3. The CDR3 DNA reads as TGTGCCAGCAGCTTGAGTCCACAGGCAAATCAGCCCCAGCATTTT. This gives the protein CASSLSPQANQPQHF. Complete variable domain (other parts from reference TRBV5-4 and TRBJ1-5): ETGVTQSPTHLIKTRGQQVTLRCSSQSGHNTVSWYQQALGQGPQFIFQYYREEENGRGNFPPRFSGLQFPNYSSELNVNALELDDSALYLCASSLSPQANQPQHFGDGTRLSIL.

V gene TRBV29-1 combines with J gene TRBJ2-2, with D unclear. The ends were cut back, 6 bases at V and 1 base at J, with 6 bases in the middle. The CDR3 extends over 12 amino acids. CDR1 SQVTM and CDR2 ANQGSEA come from the germline V gene. CDR3 in amino acids: CSVEQNTGELFF. The CDR3 region has the DNA TGCAGCGTAGAACAGAACACCGGGGAGCTGTTTTTT.

This clone was seen a few times. The genes are TRBV19 and TRBJ1-2, with D maybe TRBD1 (5 bases). The CDR3 extends over 12 amino acids. Germline V lookup: CDR1 LNHDA, CDR2 SQIVND (reference sequence). Between the trimmed V and J ends, which lost 4 bases and 4 bases, there was a span of 7 bases. CDR3 loop: CASSRGTYGYTF. As DNA, the CDR3 is TGTGCCAGTAGTAGAGGGACCTATGGCTACACCTTC. The entire variable domain, with the rest obtained from reference TRBV19 and TRBJ1-2, is as follows: DGGITQSPKYLFRKEGQNVTLSCEQNLNHDAMYWYRQDPGQGLRLIYYSQIVNDFQKGDIAEGYSVSREKKESFPLTVTSAQKNPTAFYLCASSRGTYGYTFGSGTRLTVV.

J is TRBJ2-1 and V is TRBV7-9, with 13 bases matching TRBD2. J lost 8 bases, V lost 5 bases, and 9 bases had no gene match. The CDR3 is made up of 16 amino acids. The germline V gene has CDR1 SEHNR and CDR2 FQNEAQ (reference sequence). This chain's CDR3 is CASSLRRTSGSHEQFF. The CDR3 DNA reads as TGTGCCAGCAGCCTGCGGCGGACTAGCGGGAGTCATGAGCAGTTCTTC.

The chain has TRBV5-1 and TRBJ1-5; TRBD1 is a possible D gene (6 bases). Trimming stripped 4 bases from V and 5 bases from J, with 16 bases between. In germline, CDR1 is SGHRS, CDR2 YFSETQ. The CDR3 consists of 15 residues. CDR3 protein: CASSPRGGLDQPQHF. CDR3 coding DNA: TGCGCCAGCAGCCCTCGTGGGGGGCTAGATCAGCCCCAGCATTTT.

J is TRBJ1-4 and V is TRBV9; D is unclear. This CDR3 has 14 residues. Trimming took 1 base from V and 8 from J, leaving 12 bases between them. Germline CDR1 and CDR2: SGDLS and YYNGEE. The CDR3 here is CASSVSPLGEKLFF. The CDR3 bases are TGTGCCAGCAGCGTATCTCCCTTGGGAGAAAAACTGTTTTTT.

The chain has TRBV29-1 and TRBJ1-1; 8 bases map to TRBD1. V lost 6 bases, J lost 6 bases, and 9 bases stayed unmatched. CDR1 and CDR2 from the germline V gene are SQVTM and ANQGSEA. This CDR3 is 13 amino acids long. The CDR3 here is CSVASRGLSEAFF. The DNA for the CDR3 is TGCAGCGTCGCTTCCAGGGGGCTGTCTGAAGCTTTCTTT.

The chain employs TRBV5-1 and TRBJ2-6; tentative D call: TRBD2 (6 bases). Trimming took off 2 bases at V and 2 bases at J, with 8 bases between the two ends. Germline V gives CDR1 SGHRS, CDR2 YFSETQ. The CDR3 consists of 15 residues. The CDR3 here is CASSFSGAGANVLTF. In DNA form, the CDR3 reads TGCGCCAGCAGCTTTTCGGGGGCTGGGGCCAACGTCCTGACTTTC. Looking up the rest from reference TRBV5-1 and TRBJ2-6 gives the full variable domain: KAGVTQTPRYLIKTRGQQVTLSCSPISGHRSVSWYQQTPGQGLQFLFEYFSETQRNKGNFPGRFSGRQFSNSRSEMNVSTLELGDSALYLCASSFSGAGANVLTFGAGSRLTVL.

This clone was recorded once. This chain connects TRBV18 to TRBJ2-7, with TRBD2 matching 13 bases. Per germline, CDR1 KGHSH and CDR2 LQKENI. The CDR3 runs to 15 residues. After removal of 6 bases from V and 5 bases from J, the junction contained 7 bases not matched to a gene. CDR3 residues: CASSLLAGGPNEQYF. Written as DNA, the CDR3 is TGTGCCAGCTCGCTACTAGCGGGAGGGCCAAACGAGCAGTACTTC.

The chain combines TRBV27 with TRBJ1-4; TRBD1 matches at 7 bases. The ends lost 5 bases at V and 6 bases at J; junction bases unmatched: 6. The CDR3 spans 14 residues. Looked up from germline, CDR1 is MNHEY and CDR2 is SMNVEV (reference sequence). The CDR3 is CASSDTGVDEKLFF. In DNA, the CDR3 is TGTGCCAGCAGTGATACAGGGGTGGATGAAAAACTGTTTTTT. The variable domain in full, completed from reference TRBV27 and TRBJ1-4, reads EAQVTQNPRYLITVTGKKLTVTCSQNMNHEYMSWYRQDPGLGLRQIYYSMNVEVTDKGDVPEGYKVSRKEKRNFPLILESPSPNQTSLYFCASSDTGVDEKLFFGSGTQLSVL.

The V call is TRBV29-1, the J call TRBJ1-1, with a weak D call TRBD1 (5 bases). Germline-derived CDR1 and CDR2 are SQVTM and ANQGSEA. The CDR3 runs 13 residues. V was cut by 1 base and J by 2 bases, with 8 bases left in between. For the CDR3, the DNA is TGCAGCGTTGAAGCGGACATTAACACTGAAGCTTTCTTT. Its protein product is CSVEADINTEAFF.